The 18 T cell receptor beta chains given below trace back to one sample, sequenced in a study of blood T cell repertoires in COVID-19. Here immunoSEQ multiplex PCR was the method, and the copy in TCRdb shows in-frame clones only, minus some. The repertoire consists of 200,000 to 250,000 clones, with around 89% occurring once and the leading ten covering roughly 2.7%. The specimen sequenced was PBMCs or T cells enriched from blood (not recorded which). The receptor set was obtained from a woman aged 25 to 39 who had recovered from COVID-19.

CDR3 region: CASSSAGTDTNYGYTF. DNA of the CDR3: TGTGCCAGCAGCTCTGCCGGGACAGATACTAACTATGGCTACACCTTC. The chain combines TRBV11-2 with TRBJ1-2; 7 bases fit TRBD1. The V gene's germline CDR1 is SGHAT and CDR2 FQNNGV. The CDR3 length is 16 residues. V lost 4 bases, J lost 0 bases, and 8 bases stayed unmatched.

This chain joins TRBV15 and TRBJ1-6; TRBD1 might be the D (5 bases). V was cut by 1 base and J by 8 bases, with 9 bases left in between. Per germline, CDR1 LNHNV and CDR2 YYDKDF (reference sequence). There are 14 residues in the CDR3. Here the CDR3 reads CATSRVGPDSPLHF. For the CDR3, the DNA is TGTGCCACCAGCAGAGTGGGGCCTGATTCACCCCTCCACTTT.

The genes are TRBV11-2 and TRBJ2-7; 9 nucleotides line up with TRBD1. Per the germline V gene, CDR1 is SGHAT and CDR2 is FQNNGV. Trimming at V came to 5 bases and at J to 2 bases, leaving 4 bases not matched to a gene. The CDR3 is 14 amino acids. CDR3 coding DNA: TGTGCCAGCAGCAAGGACAGGGGTCCCTACGAGCAGTACTTC. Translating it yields CASSKDRGPYEQYF.

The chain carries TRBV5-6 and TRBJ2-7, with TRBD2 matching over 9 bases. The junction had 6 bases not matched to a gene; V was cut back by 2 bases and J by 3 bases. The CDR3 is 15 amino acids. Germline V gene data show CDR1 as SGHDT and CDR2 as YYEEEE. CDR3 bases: TGTGCCAGCAGCTTAGGTAGCGGGGGACTCTACGAGCAGTACTTC. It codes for CASSLGSGGLYEQYF.

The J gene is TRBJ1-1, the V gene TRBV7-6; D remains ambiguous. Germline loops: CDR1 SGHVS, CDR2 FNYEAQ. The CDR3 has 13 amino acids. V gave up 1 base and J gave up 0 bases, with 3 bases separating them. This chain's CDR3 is CASSLELNTEAFF. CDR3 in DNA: TGTGCCAGCAGCTTAGAGCTGAACACTGAAGCTTTCTTT.

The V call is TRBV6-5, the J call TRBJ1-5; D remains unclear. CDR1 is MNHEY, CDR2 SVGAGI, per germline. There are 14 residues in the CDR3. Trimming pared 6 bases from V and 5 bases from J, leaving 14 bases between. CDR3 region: CASSIRVRDQPQHF. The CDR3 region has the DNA TGTGCCAGCAGCATAAGAGTTCGAGATCAGCCCCAGCATTTT.

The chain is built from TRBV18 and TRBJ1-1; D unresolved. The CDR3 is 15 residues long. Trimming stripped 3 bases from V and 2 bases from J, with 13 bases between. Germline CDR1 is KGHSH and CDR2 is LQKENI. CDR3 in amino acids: CASSPTRGRNTEAFF. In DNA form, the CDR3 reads TGTGCCAGCTCACCGACTCGAGGGAGAAACACTGAAGCTTTCTTT. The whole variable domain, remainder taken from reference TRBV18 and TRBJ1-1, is NAGVMQNPRHLVRRRGQEARLRCSPMKGHSHVYWYRQLPEEGLKFMVYLQKENIIDESGMPKERFSAEFPKEGPSILRIQQVVRGDSAAYFCASSPTRGRNTEAFFGQGTRLTVV.

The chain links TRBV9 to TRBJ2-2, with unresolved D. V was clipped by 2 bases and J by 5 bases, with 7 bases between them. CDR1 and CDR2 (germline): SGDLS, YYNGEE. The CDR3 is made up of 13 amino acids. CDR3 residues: CASSVVQTGELFF. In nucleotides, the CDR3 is TGTGCCAGCAGCGTTGTACAAACCGGGGAGCTGTTTTTT.

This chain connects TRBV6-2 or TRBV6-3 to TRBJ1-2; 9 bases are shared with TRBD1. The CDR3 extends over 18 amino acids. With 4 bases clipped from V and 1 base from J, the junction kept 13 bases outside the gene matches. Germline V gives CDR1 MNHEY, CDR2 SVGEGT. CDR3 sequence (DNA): TGTGCCAGCAGTTCCCGCTCCGGGACAGGGCCGTTTAACTATGGCTACACCTTC. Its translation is CASSSRSGTGPFNYGYTF.

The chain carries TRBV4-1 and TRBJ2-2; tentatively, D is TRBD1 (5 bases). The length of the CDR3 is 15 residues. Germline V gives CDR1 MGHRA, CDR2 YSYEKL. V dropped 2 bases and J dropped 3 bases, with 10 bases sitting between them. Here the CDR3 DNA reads TGCGCCAGCAGCCAATCCTCGACAGACACCGGGGAGCTGTTTTTT. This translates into CASSQSSTDTGELFF.

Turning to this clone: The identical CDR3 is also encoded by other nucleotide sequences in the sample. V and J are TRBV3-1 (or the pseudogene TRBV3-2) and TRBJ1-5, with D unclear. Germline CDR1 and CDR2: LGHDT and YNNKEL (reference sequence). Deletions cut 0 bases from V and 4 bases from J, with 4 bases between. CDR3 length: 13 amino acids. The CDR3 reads CASSQDLNQPQHF. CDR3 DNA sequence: TGTGCCAGCAGCCAAGACTTGAATCAGCCCCAGCATTTT.

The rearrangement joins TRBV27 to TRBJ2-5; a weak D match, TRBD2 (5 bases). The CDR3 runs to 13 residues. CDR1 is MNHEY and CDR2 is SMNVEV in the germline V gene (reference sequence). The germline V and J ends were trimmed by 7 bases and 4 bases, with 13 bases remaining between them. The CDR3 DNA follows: TGTGCCAGCACAAGGCTAGGAGGAGAGACCCAGTACTTC. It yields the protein CASTRLGGETQYF.

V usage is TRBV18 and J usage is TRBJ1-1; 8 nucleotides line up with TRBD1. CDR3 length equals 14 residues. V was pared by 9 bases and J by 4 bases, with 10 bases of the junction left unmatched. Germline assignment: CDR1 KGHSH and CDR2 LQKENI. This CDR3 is CASSKGQGTTEAFF. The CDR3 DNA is TGTGCCAGTTCAAAAGGACAGGGTACCACTGAAGCTTTCTTT.

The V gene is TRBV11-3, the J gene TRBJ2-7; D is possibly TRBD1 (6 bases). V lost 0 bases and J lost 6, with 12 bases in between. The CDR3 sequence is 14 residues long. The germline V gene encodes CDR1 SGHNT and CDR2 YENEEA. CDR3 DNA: TGTGCCAGCAGCTTAGATCCAACAGGGAGCGAGCAGTACTTC. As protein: CASSLDPTGSEQYF.

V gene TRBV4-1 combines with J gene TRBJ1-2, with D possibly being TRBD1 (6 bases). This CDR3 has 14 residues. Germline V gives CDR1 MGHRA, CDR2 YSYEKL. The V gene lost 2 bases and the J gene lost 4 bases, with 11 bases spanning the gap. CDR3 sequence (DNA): TGCGCCAGCAGCCAAAAGTCAGGGGTCTATGGCTACACCTTC. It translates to CASSQKSGVYGYTF.

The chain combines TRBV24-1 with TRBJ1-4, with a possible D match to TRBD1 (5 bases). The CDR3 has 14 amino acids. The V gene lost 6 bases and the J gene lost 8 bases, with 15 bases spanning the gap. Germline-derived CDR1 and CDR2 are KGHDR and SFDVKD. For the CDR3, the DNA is TGTGCCACCAGTCTATGGCAGGGATGGGAAAAACTGTTTTTT. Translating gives CATSLWQGWEKLFF.

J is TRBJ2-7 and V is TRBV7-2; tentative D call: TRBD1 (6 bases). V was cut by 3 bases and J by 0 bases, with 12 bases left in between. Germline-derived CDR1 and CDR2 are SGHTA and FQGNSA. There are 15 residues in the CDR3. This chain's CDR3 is CASSLGAFSSYEQYF. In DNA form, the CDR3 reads TGTGCCAGCAGCTTGGGGGCGTTCAGCTCCTACGAGCAGTACTTC.

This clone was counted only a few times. In DNA, the CDR3 is TGTGCCAGCAGTGAGGTCTTCCGGGGTTATTCACCCCTCCACTTT. Its translation: CASSEVFRGYSPLHF. J is TRBJ1-6 and V is TRBV6-4; D ambiguous. Trimming stripped 3 bases from V and 8 bases from J, with 14 bases between. Germline V gene lookup returns CDR1 MRHNA and CDR2 SNTAGT. The CDR3 spans 15 residues.